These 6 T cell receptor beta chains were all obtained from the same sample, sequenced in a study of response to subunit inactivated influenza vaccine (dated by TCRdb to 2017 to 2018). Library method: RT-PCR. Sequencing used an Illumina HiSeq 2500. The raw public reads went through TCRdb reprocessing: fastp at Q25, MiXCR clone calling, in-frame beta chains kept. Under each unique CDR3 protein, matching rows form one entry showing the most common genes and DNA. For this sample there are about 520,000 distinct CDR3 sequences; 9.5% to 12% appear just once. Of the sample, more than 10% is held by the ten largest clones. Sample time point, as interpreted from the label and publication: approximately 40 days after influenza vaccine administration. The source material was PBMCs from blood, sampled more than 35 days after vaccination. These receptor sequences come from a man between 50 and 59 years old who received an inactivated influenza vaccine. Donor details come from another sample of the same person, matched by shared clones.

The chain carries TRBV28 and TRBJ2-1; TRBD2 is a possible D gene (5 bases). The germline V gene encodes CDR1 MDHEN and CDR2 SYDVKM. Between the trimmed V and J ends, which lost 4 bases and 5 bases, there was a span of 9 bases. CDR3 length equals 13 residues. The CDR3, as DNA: TGTGCCAGCAGTTCACTAGGCGACAATGAGCAGTTCTTC. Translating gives CASSSLGDNEQFF. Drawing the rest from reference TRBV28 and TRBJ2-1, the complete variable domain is DVKVTQSSRYLVKRTGEKVFLECVQDMDHENMFWYRQDPGLGLRLIYFSYDVKMKEKGDIPEGYSVSREKKERFSLILESASTNQTSMYLCASSSLGDNEQFFGPGTRLTVL.

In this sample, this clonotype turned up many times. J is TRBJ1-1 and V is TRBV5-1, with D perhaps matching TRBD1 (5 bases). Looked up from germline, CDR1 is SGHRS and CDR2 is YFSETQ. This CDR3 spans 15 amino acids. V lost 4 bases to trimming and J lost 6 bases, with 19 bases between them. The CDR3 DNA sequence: TGCGCCAGCAGCCCGCCAGGGACCGGAGGTGCTGAAGCTTTCTTT. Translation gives CASSPPGTGGAEAFF.

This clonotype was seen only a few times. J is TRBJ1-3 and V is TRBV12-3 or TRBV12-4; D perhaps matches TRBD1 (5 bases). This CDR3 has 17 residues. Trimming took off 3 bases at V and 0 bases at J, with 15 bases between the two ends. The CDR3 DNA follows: TGTGCCAGCAGTTTTCGAGGACGGGGCCGCTCTGGAAACACCATATATTTT. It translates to CASSFRGRGRSGNTIYF.

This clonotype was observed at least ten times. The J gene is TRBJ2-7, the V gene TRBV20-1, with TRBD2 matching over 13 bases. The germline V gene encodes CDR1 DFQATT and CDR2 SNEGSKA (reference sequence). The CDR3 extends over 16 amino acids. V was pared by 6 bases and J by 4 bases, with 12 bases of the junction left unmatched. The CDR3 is CSAHGGLAGVEYEQYF. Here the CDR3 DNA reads TGCAGTGCCCACGGCGGACTAGCGGGAGTAGAATACGAGCAGTACTTC.

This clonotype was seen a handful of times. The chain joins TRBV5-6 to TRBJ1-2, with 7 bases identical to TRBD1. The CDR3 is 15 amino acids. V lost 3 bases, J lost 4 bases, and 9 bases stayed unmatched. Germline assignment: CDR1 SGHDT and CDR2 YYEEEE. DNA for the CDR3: TGTGCCAGCAGCTATTGGTACAGGGGAGGCTATGGCTACACCTTC. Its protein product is CASSYWYRGGYGYTF.

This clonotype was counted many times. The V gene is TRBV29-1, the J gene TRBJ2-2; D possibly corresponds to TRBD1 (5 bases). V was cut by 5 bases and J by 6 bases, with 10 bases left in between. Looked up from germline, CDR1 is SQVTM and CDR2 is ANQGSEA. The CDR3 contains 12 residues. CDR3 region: CSVRAGSGELFF. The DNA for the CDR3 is TGCAGCGTTCGCGCAGGGTCCGGGGAGCTGTTTTTT.